Listed below are T cell receptor beta chains from one sample, sequenced in a study of blood T cell repertoires in COVID-19. TCRdb keeps only in-frame clones here, not all; method: immunoSEQ multiplex PCR. Of 150,000 to 200,000 clones listed, more than 80% are singletons. Sequencing input: peripheral blood. These receptors were collected from a woman aged 55-70 years with acute or convalescent COVID-19. Each CDR3 is given with its conserved first and last residue. A D gene is named only where the DNA matches it firmly. A clone size is listed for some rows: how often the clone was seen (once, few, many), or a class if it is expanded.

NA	TRBD1	TRBV4-1	TRBJ1-1	CASSQFPPQGLNTEAFF	TGCGCCAGCAGCCAATTCCCCCCACAGGGGTTGAACACTGAAGCTTTCTTT
NA	NA	TRBV18	TRBJ2-2	CASSPGRGTGELFF	TGTGCCAGCTCACCCGGCCGAGGGACCGGGGAGCTGTTTTTT
few	NA	TRBV5-1	TRBJ2-3	CASSLLFTDTQYF	TGCGCCAGCAGCTTGCTGTTCACAGATACGCAGTATTTT
NA	NA	TRBV3-1/TRBV3-2	TRBJ2-3	CASSPGLTGRDTQYF	TGTGCCAGCAGCCCAGGCTTAACGGGAAGAGATACGCAGTATTTT
NA	NA	TRBV5-1	TRBJ2-1	CASRESSSGNEQFF	TGCGCCAGCAGAGAAAGTAGCTCCGGTAATGAGCAGTTCTTC
few	TRBD2	TRBV11-3	TRBJ2-5	CASSLVSGSGQETQYF	TGTGCCAGCAGCTTAGTTAGCGGGAGTGGCCAAGAGACCCAGTACTTC
NA	NA	TRBV11-3	TRBJ2-1	CASSRPSADYNEQFF	TGTGCCAGCAGCCGGCCTAGCGCCGACTACAATGAGCAGTTCTTC
NA	TRBD1	TRBV9	TRBJ1-3	CASSLQGRSGNTIYF	TGTGCCAGCAGCCTACAGGGGAGAAGTGGAAACACCATATATTTT
NA	NA	TRBV3-1/TRBV3-2	TRBJ1-5	CASSLAGVNQPQHF	TGTGCCAGCAGCCTTGCGGGGGTGAATCAGCCCCAGCATTTT
NA	NA	TRBV1	TRBJ2-3	CTSSPCSSRESTDTQYF	TGCACCAGCAGCCCCTGCTCCTCGAGGGAAAGCACAGATACGCAGTATTTT
NA	TRBD2	TRBV5-1	TRBJ2-5	CASSVRGEETQYF	TGCGCCAGCAGCGTCCGGGGGGAGGAGACCCAGTACTTC
NA	TRBD2	TRBV10-3	TRBJ2-2	CAITQSGLAVRGGELFF	TGTGCCATCACCCAATCTGGACTAGCGGTCCGTGGCGGGGAGCTGTTTTTT
once	NA	TRBV6-1	TRBJ1-5	CASSERGGIQPQHF	TGTGCCAGCAGTGAAAGAGGAGGGATCCAGCCCCAGCATTTT
NA	TRBD1	TRBV5-1	TRBJ1-4	CASRAQDRGEKLFF	TGCGCCAGCAGGGCGCAGGACAGGGGTGAAAAACTGTTTTTT
NA	NA	TRBV27	TRBJ1-1	CASRPDRFTEAFF	TGTGCCAGCAGACCGGACAGATTCACTGAAGCTTTCTTT
NA	NA	TRBV9	TRBJ2-3	CASSRGTINTDTQYF	TGTGCCAGCAGCAGAGGGACAATCAACACAGATACGCAGTATTTT
NA	NA	TRBV7-2	TRBJ1-2	CASSPRRGSYYGYTF	TGTGCCAGCAGCCCTCGACGGGGTTCCTACTATGGCTACACCTTC
NA	TRBD1	TRBV18	TRBJ1-5	CASSPIQGEQPQHF	TGTGCCAGCTCACCAATACAGGGGGAGCAGCCCCAGCATTTT
NA	TRBD1	TRBV28	TRBJ1-2	CASRPRRGQYYGYTF	TGTGCCAGCAGACCAAGAAGGGGGCAGTACTATGGCTACACCTTC
NA	NA	TRBV3-1/TRBV3-2	TRBJ1-2	CASSQTTGIHYTF	TGTGCCAGCAGCCAAACGACCGGGATCCACTACACCTTC
NA	NA	TRBV19	TRBJ2-7	CASSSQGYEQYF	TGTGCCAGTAGTTCCCAGGGTTACGAGCAGTACTTC
NA	NA	TRBV2	TRBJ1-1	CAIQVFTEAFF	TGTGCCATACAGGTTTTCACTGAAGCTTTCTTT
once	TRBD2	TRBV7-3	TRBJ2-1	CASSFSGRAREQFF	TGTGCCAGCAGCTTTAGCGGGAGGGCCCGCGAGCAGTTCTTC
NA	TRBD2	TRBV6-5	TRBJ2-1	CASSYPAGGDNEQFF	TGTGCCAGCAGTTACCCAGCGGGAGGGGACAATGAGCAGTTCTTC
NA	NA	TRBV6-5	TRBJ1-1	CASSYSQGGDEAFF	TGTGCCAGCAGTTACTCACAGGGTGGGGATGAAGCTTTCTTT
NA	NA	TRBV28	TRBJ1-4	CASSPRRGPIEKLFF	TGTGCCAGCAGTCCAAGGCGCGGGCCTATTGAAAAACTGTTTTTT
NA	TRBD2	TRBV30	TRBJ2-3	CAWRTSGDTQYF	TGTGCCTGGAGGACTAGCGGCGATACGCAGTATTTT
NA	TRBD1	TRBV6-5	TRBJ1-5	CASIPGQGDQPQHF	TGTGCCAGCATCCCCGGACAGGGGGACCAGCCCCAGCATTTT
NA	NA	TRBV6-5	TRBJ2-5	CASTNREQEETQYF	TGTGCCAGCACCAACAGGGAACAGGAAGAGACCCAGTACTTC
NA	TRBD1	TRBV5-1	TRBJ1-4	CASSLEGQGYEKLFF	TGCGCCAGCAGCTTGGAAGGACAGGGTTACGAAAAACTGTTTTTT
NA	TRBD2	TRBV24-1	TRBJ2-3	CATSESGTSGGTDTQYF	TGTGCCACCAGTGAGAGCGGGACTAGCGGAGGCACAGATACGCAGTATTTT
NA	NA	TRBV6-2/TRBV6-3	TRBJ2-2	CASSLRRTGELFF	TGTGCCAGCAGTCTCCGGAGAACCGGGGAGCTGTTTTTT